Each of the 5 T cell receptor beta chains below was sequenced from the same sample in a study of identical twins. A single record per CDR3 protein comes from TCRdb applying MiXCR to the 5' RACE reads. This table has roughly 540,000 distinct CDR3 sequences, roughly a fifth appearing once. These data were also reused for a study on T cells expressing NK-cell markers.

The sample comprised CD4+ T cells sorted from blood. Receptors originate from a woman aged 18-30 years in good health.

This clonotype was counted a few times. Written as DNA, the CDR3 is TGTGCCAGCAGCGAGGGACAGAAAGCTTTCTTT. Translation gives CASSEGQKAFF. The chain links TRBV2 to TRBJ1-1; TRBD1 agrees at 7 bases. The V gene's germline CDR1 is SNHLY and CDR2 FYNNEI. The CDR3 is 11 amino acids. Losses at the gene ends were 6 bases for V and 9 bases for J; bases not matched to a gene: 4.

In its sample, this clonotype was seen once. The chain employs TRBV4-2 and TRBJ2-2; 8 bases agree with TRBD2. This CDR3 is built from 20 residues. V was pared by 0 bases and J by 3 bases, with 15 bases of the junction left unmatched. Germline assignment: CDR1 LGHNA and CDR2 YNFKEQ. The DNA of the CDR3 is TGTGCCAGCAGCCAAGAGCTTTGGTCGAGGGGACTAGTGGACACCGGGGAGCTGTTTTTT. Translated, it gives CASSQELWSRGLVDTGELFF.

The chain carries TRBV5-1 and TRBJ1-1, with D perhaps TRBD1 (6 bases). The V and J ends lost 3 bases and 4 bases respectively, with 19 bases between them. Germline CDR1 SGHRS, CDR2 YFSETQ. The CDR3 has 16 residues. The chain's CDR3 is CASSSGTTGPSTEAFF. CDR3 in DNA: TGCGCCAGCAGCTCCGGCACCACAGGGCCCTCCACTGAAGCTTTCTTT.

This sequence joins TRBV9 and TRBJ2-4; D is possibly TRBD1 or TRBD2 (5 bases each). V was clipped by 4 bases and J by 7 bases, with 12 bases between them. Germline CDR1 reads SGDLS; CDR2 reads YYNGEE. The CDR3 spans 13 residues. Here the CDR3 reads CASSSDWGNIQYF. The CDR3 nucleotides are TGTGCCAGCAGCTCCGATTGGGGGAACATTCAGTACTTC.

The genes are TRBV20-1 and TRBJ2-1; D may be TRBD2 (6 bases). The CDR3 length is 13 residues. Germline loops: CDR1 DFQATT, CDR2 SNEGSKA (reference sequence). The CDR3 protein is CSPRGATYNEQFF. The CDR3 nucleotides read TGCAGCCCGCGGGGAGCGACCTACAATGAGCAGTTCTTC.